Below are 20 T cell receptor beta chains sequenced from a single sample in a study of T cells in localized non-small cell lung cancer. Measured with immunoSEQ multiplex PCR; TCRdb has only the in-frame clones, and not every one. The sample has 35,000 to 40,000 clones, approximately 89% seen once. This specimen consisted of peripheral blood, obtained before any cancer treatment. These receptors were collected from a woman aged 35 to 70 with stage I lung adenocarcinoma.

The rearrangement joins TRBV2 to TRBJ2-7; no clear D. Trimming removed 3 bases from V and 0 bases from J, with 6 bases in between. Germline assignment: CDR1 SNHLY and CDR2 FYNNEI. CDR3 length equals 13 residues. As DNA, the CDR3 is TGTGCCAGCAGTGAGCAGGCCTCCTACGAGCAGTACTTC. Translation: CASSEQASYEQYF.

The chain joins TRBV19 to TRBJ2-5; 9 bases agree with TRBD2. This CDR3 comprises 15 residues. J gave up 4 bases and V 4 bases, and 7 bases lay outside the gene matches. Germline CDR1 is LNHDA and CDR2 is SQIVND (reference sequence). CDR3 protein: CASSKVAGDGETQYF. The CDR3 nucleotides are TGTGCCAGTAGTAAGGTAGCGGGAGATGGAGAGACCCAGTACTTC.

J is TRBJ1-4 and V is TRBV18; D gene unclear. The germline gives CDR1 KGHSH, CDR2 LQKENI. The CDR3 is 12 amino acids. V was trimmed by 4 bases and J by 6 bases, leaving 6 bases between them. The CDR3 bases are TGTGCCAGCTCACTTAGAGATGAAAAACTGTTTTTT. Translation gives CASSLRDEKLFF.

Remarks on this clone: The junction departs from germline at one end; a sequencing error may be responsible. The chain employs TRBV7-7 and TRBJ2-3; 7 nucleotides agree with TRBD2. Germline CDR1 reads SSHAT; CDR2 reads FNYEAQ (reference sequence). CDR3 size: 14 residues. CDR3 DNA sequence: TGTGCTAGCAGCCCCCGAAGCGGGATGGATACGCAGTATTTT. Its translation is CASSPRSGMDTQYF.

V gene TRBV28 combines with J gene TRBJ1-2; D perhaps matches TRBD1 (6 bases). CDR1 is MDHEN and CDR2 is SYDVKM in the germline V gene. Trimming left V 5 bases short and J 5 bases short, with 9 bases between. This CDR3 spans 12 amino acids. CDR3 nucleotide sequence: TGTGCCAGCAGTAAACAGGGATATGGCTACACCTTC. It codes for CASSKQGYGYTF.

The rearrangement uses TRBV12-5 and TRBJ1-2, with D possibly matching TRBD1 (5 bases). Germline V gene lookup returns CDR1 LGHNT and CDR2 FRNRAP. The CDR3 spans 12 residues. V lost 6 bases, J lost 4 bases, and 9 bases lay in between. The CDR3 spells CASGPDSYGYTF. The CDR3 DNA follows: TGTGCTAGTGGCCCCGACAGCTATGGCTACACCTTC.

The chain links TRBV7-9 to TRBJ2-5; 7 nucleotides align to TRBD2. The germline V gene encodes CDR1 SEHNR and CDR2 FQNEAQ (reference sequence). The CDR3 has 14 amino acids. V was clipped by 5 bases and J by 5 bases; unmatched bases: 8. The CDR3 region has the DNA TGTGCCAGCAGCGTTCGGCAGGGAGGGGAGACCCAGTACTTC. Its protein product is CASSVRQGGETQYF.

The chain is built from TRBV5-1 and TRBJ2-3; possible D gene TRBD2, 5 bases. This CDR3 has 16 amino acids. CDR1 is SGHRS and CDR2 is YFSETQ in the germline V gene. V shed 0 bases and J shed 2 bases, with 13 bases lying between them. Here the CDR3 DNA reads TGCGCCAGCAGCTTGGGTGCGGACTCTTCCACAGATACGCAGTATTTT. The encoded protein is CASSLGADSSTDTQYF. Drawing the rest from reference TRBV5-1 and TRBJ2-3, the complete variable domain is KAGVTQTPRYLIKTRGQQVTLSCSPISGHRSVSWYQQTPGQGLQFLFEYFSETQRNKGNFPGRFSGRQFSNSRSEMNVSTLELGDSALYLCASSLGADSSTDTQYFGPGTRLTVL.

J is TRBJ2-2 and V is TRBV30; 9 bases are shared with TRBD2. The CDR3 extends over 18 amino acids. V lost 0 bases to trimming and J lost 5 bases; unmatched junction nucleotides: 13. CDR1 is GTSNPN and CDR2 is SVGIG in the germline V gene (reference sequence). CDR3 DNA sequence: TGTGCCTGGAGTGTACAGGCATGGCGGCGGGAGGGAACCGGGGAGCTGTTTTTT. Translated, it gives CAWSVQAWRREGTGELFF.

The chain joins TRBV21-1 to TRBJ1-4; the table's D call, TRBD1, has no DNA check behind it. TRBV21-1 is annotated as a pseudogene. The CDR3 has 15 amino acids. Here the CDR3 reads CASSKDTGRGEKLFF. In DNA, the CDR3 is TGTGCCAGCAGCAAAGATACAGGAAGGGGAGAAAAACTGTTTTTT.

The gene calls are TRBV7-9 and TRBJ2-1; 8 positions match TRBD1. Germline lookup yields CDR1 SEHNR and CDR2 FQNEAQ (reference sequence). V shed 3 bases and J 5 bases; nucleotides not matched to a gene: 6. This CDR3 has 15 residues. The CDR3 nucleotides read TGTGCCAGCAGCTTCGGGACAGGTGGCCACAATGAGCAGTTCTTC. Encoded protein: CASSFGTGGHNEQFF. Drawing the rest from reference TRBV7-9 and TRBJ2-1, the complete variable domain is DTGVSQNPRHKITKRGQNVTFRCDPISEHNRLYWYRQTLGQGPEFLTYFQNEAQLEKSRLLSDRFSAERPKGSFSTLEIQRTEQGDSAMYLCASSFGTGGHNEQFFGPGTRLTVL.

A single count supports this clone. The chain couples TRBV5-4 to TRBJ1-1, with 10 bases matching TRBD1. CDR1 and CDR2 from the germline V gene are SGHNT and YYREEE (reference sequence). V lost 7 bases and J lost 0; bases outside the gene matches: 15. The CDR3 totals 18 residues. The CDR3 region has the DNA TGTGCCAGCGGCCCTCCACCGACAGGGGGCGTTGTGAACACTGAAGCTTTCTTT. It yields the protein CASGPPPTGGVVNTEAFF.

The sample holds a few counts of this clone. The J gene is TRBJ1-2, the V gene TRBV28, with 8 bases that match TRBD1. Germline V CDR1 and CDR2: MDHEN, SYDVKM. V shed 5 bases, J shed 0 bases, and the junction held 11 bases outside the gene matches. This CDR3 has 17 amino acids. Here the CDR3 DNA reads TGTGCCAGCAGTCAGGACAGGGCCTTAGGATCTAACTATGGCTACACCTTC. As protein: CASSQDRALGSNYGYTF.

In its sample, this clone was seen once. The rearrangement uses TRBV5-1 and TRBJ2-3; 10 positions match TRBD2. V trimming: 0 bases; J trimming: 0 bases; junction bases outside the gene matches: 4. The CDR3 extends over 17 amino acids. Germline CDR1 reads SGHRS; CDR2 reads YFSETQ. The CDR3 region has the DNA TGCGCCAGCAGCTTGGTCCTAGCGGGAGTCAGCACAGATACGCAGTATTTT. Its protein product is CASSLVLAGVSTDTQYF. The variable domain in full, completed from reference TRBV5-1 and TRBJ2-3, reads KAGVTQTPRYLIKTRGQQVTLSCSPISGHRSVSWYQQTPGQGLQFLFEYFSETQRNKGNFPGRFSGRQFSNSRSEMNVSTLELGDSALYLCASSLVLAGVSTDTQYFGPGTRLTVL.

This sequence joins TRBV6-5 and TRBJ1-2; D is undetermined. Trimming stripped 5 bases from V and 5 bases from J, with 3 bases between. The CDR3 runs to 10 residues. Per the germline V gene, CDR1 is MNHEY and CDR2 is SVGAGI. In nucleotides, the CDR3 is TGTGCCAGCAGTGAATATGGCTACACCTTC. It encodes CASSEYGYTF.

This clone was observed a handful of times. The chain couples TRBV19 to TRBJ2-5, with D maybe TRBD1 (6 bases). This CDR3 comprises 14 residues. Trimming took 7 bases from V and 5 from J, leaving 17 bases between them. Germline assignment: CDR1 LNHDA and CDR2 SQIVND (reference sequence). CDR3 nucleotides: TGTGCCAGTACCCAGGGGATTGGGTTTGAGACCCAGTACTTC. Its protein is CASTQGIGFETQYF.

The chain carries TRBV30 and TRBJ1-1, with unresolved D. Trimming removed 0 bases at V and 1 base at J, with 9 bases between. CDR1 and CDR2 (germline): GTSNPN, SVGIG (reference sequence). The CDR3 is 14 residues long. This CDR3 reads CAWSVYTSNTEAFF. DNA of the CDR3: TGTGCCTGGAGTGTGTACACCTCGAACACTGAAGCTTTCTTT.

V is TRBV27 and J is TRBJ1-2; TRBD1 aligns across 12 bases. Unmatched junction bases numbered 1, after V lost 3 bases and J lost 8 bases. This CDR3 comprises 13 residues. Germline values: CDR1 MNHEY, CDR2 SMNVEV (reference sequence). Here the CDR3 reads CASSFGTGGGYTF. CDR3 DNA: TGTGCCAGCAGTTTCGGGACAGGGGGCGGCTACACCTTC.

This chain joins TRBV27 and TRBJ1-1; D is uncertain. Looked up from germline, CDR1 is MNHEY and CDR2 is SMNVEV (reference sequence). This CDR3 is built from 13 residues. V shed 2 bases and J shed 6 bases, with 10 bases lying between them. In DNA, the CDR3 is TGTGCCAGCAGTTTAGTGGCGCGTGCTGAAGCTTTCTTT. It encodes CASSLVARAEAFF.

This chain links TRBV5-4 with TRBJ1-1; TRBD1 is a possible D gene (6 bases). This CDR3 is built from 15 residues. Germline CDR1 is SGHNT and CDR2 is YYREEE (reference sequence). V lost 0 bases, J lost 1 base, and 10 bases lay in between. The CDR3 region has the DNA TGTGCCAGCAGCTTGGACCCCAGGGGGAACACTGAAGCTTTCTTT. Amino acids: CASSLDPRGNTEAFF.